The rows below give T cell receptor beta chains drawn from one sample of a study of OX40 agonist ivuxolimab in advanced cancers. Repertoires were generated with immunoSEQ multiplex PCR, while TCRdb's copy carries only in-frame clones and drops some. Of roughly 68,000 clones in the sample, 75% to 95% were seen once. The input for sequencing was CD4+ or CD8+ T cells sorted from blood, taken in a trial of the OX40 agonist ivuxolimab. These receptors were taken from an adult with an advanced solid tumor such as melanoma, head and neck, liver or kidney cancer. Both conserved end residues are part of each CDR3.

v_call	j_call	cdr3_aa
TRBV19	TRBJ1-3	CASSIVGRSQRSGNTIYF
TRBV5-1	TRBJ1-1	CASSPGQVDLWDTEAFF
TRBV6-6	TRBJ1-1	CASRQGALVQGAFF
TRBV7-6	TRBJ2-7	CASSLVAGGEQYF
TRBV19	TRBJ2-1	CASSIDGQGVYNEQFF
TRBV7-9	TRBJ2-1	CASSLPPDGEQFF
TRBV7-9	TRBJ2-7	CASSLFDPNGYEQYF
TRBV18	TRBJ2-7	CASSPPRDAYYEQYF
TRBV2	TRBJ2-2	CASLRTGELFF
TRBV11-1	TRBJ2-5	CASSLVMETQYF
TRBV7-9	TRBJ2-6	CASSLNRANVLTF
TRBV6-1	TRBJ2-2	CASSEKPQGWAGELFF
TRBV4-2	TRBJ2-7	CASSQDVAGTSSYEQYF
TRBV18	TRBJ2-1	CASSPSGQPYNEQFF
TRBV5-4	TRBJ1-4	CASSLGGQGNEKLFF
TRBV6-5	TRBJ2-1	CASKGTGASSTEQFF
TRBV6-1	TRBJ2-2	CASSVQGAGNGELFF
TRBV5-4	TRBJ2-3	CASSFPGLAGGSSTDTQYF
TRBV7-7	TRBJ2-5	CASSFGDSQETQYF
TRBV7-6	TRBJ1-3	CASSLNPGQTSGNTIYF
TRBV6-1	TRBJ1-4	CASQEGANEKLFF
TRBV4-2	TRBJ2-7	CASSQNSASSYEQYF
TRBV12-5	TRBJ2-7	CASGSGREQYF
TRBV1	TRBJ1-4	CTSSHRQGVNEKLFF
TRBV12-5	TRBJ2-7	CASALGQGAYEQYF
TRBV19	TRBJ2-3	CASSIPTGGVSDTQYF
TRBV9	TRBJ1-5	CASGGDQPQHF
TRBV6-5	TRBJ2-5	CASSYTLLQETQYF
TRBV14	TRBJ1-6	CASSQQGAYNSPLHF
TRBV30	TRBJ1-4	CAWNPGVSGEKLFF
TRBV11-2	TRBJ2-1	CASSPLRDRGEDEQFF
TRBV7-3	TRBJ1-2	CASSLVGDRGGGYGYTF
TRBV27	TRBJ2-3	CATSGDRDFTDTQYF
TRBV6-5	TRBJ2-3	CASSYSGADTDTQYF
TRBV11-3	TRBJ2-3	CASSLGLNTDTQYF
TRBV11-2	TRBJ2-1	CASTESSGQVYGEQFF
TRBV19	TRBJ1-1	CASSIVGSEAFF
TRBV6-1	TRBJ1-5	CASIEGFGLSNQPQHF
TRBV29-1	TRBJ2-1	CSVEDRAGLGNEQFF
TRBV5-4	TRBJ2-1	CASSLALLAGHEQFF